The present TCR beta chain was sequenced within a study of blood T cell repertoires in COVID-19. As for the study in general: Samples taken during acute and convalescent COVID-19 were collected in the United States, Italy and Spain.

Those enrolled, adults aged 18 to 89 years, came from roughly 23 US areas. Cohort allocation depended upon clinical history that participants reported. In the study's own analysis: Estimated nucleated cell counts came from reference gene primer amplification. Sequencing used immunoSEQ multiplex PCR; TCRdb keeps in-frame clones, though not all of them. V, J and clone size derive from that table, while D and trimming were established from the DNA sequence. The data contain approximately 390,000 clones, 88% of them singletons. V lost 4 bases to trimming and J lost 4 bases; unmatched junction nucleotides: 6. The CDR3 runs 16 residues. The germline CDR1 and CDR2 sequences are SEHNR and FQNEAQ (reference sequence).

Sequenced input: PBMCs or T cells enriched from blood (not recorded which). The TCR comes from a woman in her forties with acute COVID-19. The chain carries TRBV7-9 and TRBJ2-3, with TRBD2 identical over 12 bases. The CDR3 reads CASSSGLAGLSDTQYF. The CDR3 nucleotides read TGTGCCAGCAGCTCTGGACTAGCGGGGTTGTCAGATACGCAGTATTTT.